A single sample gave rise to the 24 T cell receptor beta chains below, sequenced in a study of tumor-infiltrating lymphocytes in primary liver carcinoma. Bulk tissue was left unsorted, and RNA and DNA were co-extracted from 20-30 mg of it. From about 0.45 ug total RNA, TCR beta cDNA was generated with a primer in the constant region. Sequencing libraries for TCR beta derived from three nested multiplex PCR rounds that used slightly modified ARM-PCR. The first two PCR rounds, around 10 cycles each, used TRBV1-TRBV30 forward primers and a C-beta reverse primer. TCRdb itself ran the multiplex PCR reads through MiXCR, one entry per CDR3 protein. The data contain roughly 120,000 distinct CDR3 sequences, 60% to 80% of them singletons. The sequenced sample was liver tumor tissue from sampling region 3. Subset specified: tumor region T3, left-lateral pole. All receptors derive from a woman aged 55 to 70 with primary liver carcinoma and hepatitis B virus infection.

Many counts were recorded for this clonotype. This chain joins TRBV6-5 and TRBJ2-7; D unresolved. The CDR3 loop spans 13 amino acids. Deletions cut 2 bases from V and 5 bases from J, with 10 bases between. The germline CDR1 and CDR2 sequences are MNHEY and SVGAGI. As DNA, the CDR3 is TGTGCCAGCAGTTACGCAGCAGCGAACGAGCAGTACTTC. Amino acids: CASSYAAANEQYF.

This clonotype is medium-sized. This sequence joins TRBV11-2 and TRBJ1-1; a possible D gene is TRBD1 (5 bases). The CDR3 runs to 13 residues. Germline V gene data show CDR1 as SGHAT and CDR2 as FQNNGV. Trimming removed 0 bases at V and 3 bases at J, with 5 bases between. The DNA of the CDR3 is TGTGCCAGCAGCTTAGAGGGGGACACTGAAGCTTTCTTT. Its translation is CASSLEGDTEAFF.

The chain recombines TRBV5-6 with TRBJ2-1; TRBD2 agrees at 12 bases. Trimming at V came to 4 bases and at J to 8 bases, leaving 10 bases not matched to a gene. The CDR3 is 16 amino acids. Germline-derived CDR1 and CDR2 are SGHDT and YYEEEE. CDR3 DNA: TGTGCCAGCAGCGGTATAACTAGCGGGAGGTCCCATGAGCAGTTCTTC. This gives the protein CASSGITSGRSHEQFF. The full variable domain, its missing parts supplied by reference TRBV5-6 and TRBJ2-1, is DAGVTQSPTHLIKTRGQQVTLRCSPKSGHDTVSWYQQALGQGPQFIFQYYEEEERQRGNFPDRFSGHQFPNYSSELNVNALLLGDSALYLCASSGITSGRSHEQFFGPGTRLTVL.

For this clonotype: A read error is possible here, since a much larger clone lies one base away. CDR3 nucleotide sequence: TGTGCCAGCAGTTTCAACAGGCCGGCCGATGGGGGGGAGCCGTTTTTT. The encoded protein is CASSFNRPADGGEPFF. The gene calls are TRBV12-3 or TRBV12-4 and TRBJ2-2, with 7 bases that match TRBD2. CDR3 size: 16 residues.

On this clonotype itself: Compared with germline, one end of the junction differs, possibly owing to a read error. The chain couples TRBV11-2 to TRBJ2-1; D perhaps matches TRBD2 (6 bases). Germline V gene sequence: CDR1 SGHAT, CDR2 FQNNGV. The CDR3 covers 15 residues. CDR3 sequence reads: CASSPDRGGYNEEFF. The CDR3 DNA is TGTGCCAGCAGCCCCGATAGGGGAGGCTACAATGAGGAGTTCTTC.

V usage is TRBV6-2 or TRBV6-3 and J usage is TRBJ1-1, with D tentatively TRBD1 (5 bases). This CDR3 region has 14 residues. Germline CDR1 MNHEY, CDR2 SVGEGT. V was trimmed by 3 bases and J by 6 bases, leaving 14 bases between them. The CDR3 region has the DNA TGTGCCAGCAGTTATAGGGGAGACCGGGCTGAAGCTTTCTTT. This translates into CASSYRGDRAEAFF.

This clonotype occurred many times. V and J are TRBV6-5 and TRBJ2-1; weak D call: TRBD2 (6 bases). Germline loops: CDR1 MNHEY, CDR2 SVGAGI. The ends were cut back, 6 bases at V and 7 bases at J, with 16 bases in the middle. The CDR3 has 14 amino acids. In DNA, the CDR3 is TGTGCCAGCAGAAAGGCGGGACCCTGGAATGAGCAGTTCTTC. It translates to CASRKAGPWNEQFF.

In regard to this clonotype: The junction does not match germline at one end; this may be a read error. V and J are TRBV11-2 and TRBJ1-1; D is uncertain. The CDR3 is made up of 11 amino acids. Germline V CDR1 and CDR2: SGHAT, FQNNGV. DNA of the CDR3: TGTGCCTGCAGATACCACACTGAAGTTTTCTTT. Translated, it gives CACRYHTEVFF.

This clonotype came up many times. The chain recombines TRBV6-1 with TRBJ1-5; D is unclear. CDR3 length: 12 amino acids. Deletions cut 8 bases from V and 1 base from J, with 6 bases between. Germline lookup yields CDR1 MNHNS and CDR2 SASEGT. CDR3 coding DNA: TGTGCCAGCCGGCAAAGCAATCAGCCCCAGCATTTT. The encoded protein is CASRQSNQPQHF.

Points on this clonotype: This likely comes from a read error, as the CDR3 has no conserved phenylalanine or tryptophan at its end. The chain carries TRBV5-6 and TRBJ2-5; TRBD1 might be the D (7 bases). The CDR3 totals 15 residues. Germline CDR1 SGHDT, CDR2 YYEEEE. The CDR3 nucleotides read TGTGCCAGCAGCATCAGGGGGGCAAACCAAGAGATCCAGTACCTC. It specifies CASSIRGANQEIQYL.

This clonotype appeared once. One base away lies a much larger clone, so this may be a sequencing read error. The chain employs TRBV7-8 and TRBJ2-5; 7 nucleotides match TRBD1. The CDR3 runs to 14 residues. Germline V gene data show CDR1 as SGHVS and CDR2 as FQNEAQ. Written as DNA, the CDR3 is TGTGCCACCAGCTTAGGGGACAGCCAAGAGACCCAGTACTTC. This sequence encodes CATSLGDSQETQYF.

This clonotype was counted only a few times. With a much larger clone just one base away, this may be a read error. The rearrangement uses TRBV6-1 and TRBJ2-7, with TRBD2 matching over 8 bases. The germline V gene has CDR1 MNHNS and CDR2 SASEGT. V dropped 4 bases and J dropped 3; count of bases not matched to a gene: 8. The CDR3 runs 15 residues. Here the CDR3 reads CASSGEVAGNYEQYF. The CDR3 DNA follows: TGTGCCAGCAGTGGAGAGGTAGCGGGGAACTACGAGCAGTACTTC.

V usage is TRBV29-1 and J usage is TRBJ2-1; 11 nucleotides match TRBD2. Per the germline V gene, CDR1 is SQVTM and CDR2 is ANQGSEA. The CDR3 is made up of 17 amino acids. With 5 bases clipped from V and 3 bases from J, the junction kept 12 bases outside the gene matches. In DNA form, the CDR3 reads TGCAGCGTTATCTGGCTAGCGGGAGGCCTCCACTACAATGAGCAGTTCTTC. Protein sequence: CSVIWLAGGLHYNEQFF.

Note on this clonotype: A junction end diverges from the germline sequence, so it may reflect a read error. J is TRBJ2-5 and V is TRBV11-2; the D is unclear. The CDR3 is 13 amino acids. Germline V gene sequence: CDR1 SGHAT, CDR2 FQNNGV. The CDR3 protein is CASSSKNQETQYF. The DNA for the CDR3 is TGTGCCAGCAGCTCGAAGAACCAGGAGACCCAGTACTTC.

A note on this clonotype: A junction end diverges from the germline sequence, so it may reflect a read error. The gene calls are TRBV29-1 and TRBJ1-2; D unresolved. Germline CDR1 is SQVTM and CDR2 is ANQGSEA. CDR3 length equals 12 residues. The CDR3 reads CSVEGGNDRYTF. In DNA, the CDR3 is TGTAGCGTTGAGGGAGGAAATGATCGCTACACCTTC. The whole variable domain, filled in from reference TRBV29-1 and TRBJ1-2, reads SAVISQKPSRDICQRGTSLTIQCQVDSQVTMMFWYRQQPGQSLTLIATANQGSEATYESGFVIDKFPISRPNLTFSTLTVSNMSPEDSSIYLCSVEGGNDRYTFGSGTRLTVV.

In regard to this clonotype: One base away lies a much larger clone, so this may be a sequencing read error. The chain links TRBV29-1 to TRBJ2-1; TRBD2 matches 9 bases. CDR3 length: 15 residues. Germline V gene lookup returns CDR1 SQVTM and CDR2 ANQGSEA. DNA for the CDR3: TGCAGCGTTGTGGGCGGGAGGGGCTCCTACGATGAGCAGTTCTTC. Encoded protein: CSVVGGRGSYDEQFF.

Remarks on this clonotype: A much larger clone lies a single base off, so this may be a read error. J is TRBJ2-7 and V is TRBV5-4; the match to TRBD2 covers 8 bases. The CDR3 length is 14 residues. Germline V gene sequence: CDR1 SGHNT, CDR2 YYREEE (reference sequence). V trimming: 7 bases; J trimming: 3 bases; junction bases outside the gene matches: 9. DNA for the CDR3: TGTGCCAGCTGCTCGGGGACTAGAAACTACGAGCAGTACTTC. Translated: CASCSGTRNYEQYF.

About this clonotype itself: The conserved phenylalanine or tryptophan is not found at the CDR3 terminus, so this likely reflects a read error. This chain connects TRBV4-1 to TRBJ2-7; D could derive from TRBD1 or TRBD2 (5 bases each). CDR3 size: 16 residues. Per germline, CDR1 MGHRA and CDR2 YSYEKL. The CDR3 sequence: CASSQGTGQGGYEQYL. CDR3 nucleotide sequence: TGCGCCAGCAGTCAAGGGACCGGACAAGGAGGCTACGAGCAGTACCTC.

Worth noting for this clonotype: A much larger clone differs from this one at a single base, so this may be a read error. The chain links TRBV28 to TRBJ2-5, with D perhaps TRBD1 (7 bases). In germline, CDR1 is MDHEN, CDR2 SYDVKM. Trimming pared 6 bases from V and 3 bases from J, leaving 17 bases between. This CDR3 comprises 15 residues. DNA of the CDR3: TGTGCCAGCAGCCCGGGAGACAGGGTGGAAGAGACCCAGTACTTC. As protein: CASSPGDRVEETQYF.

The chain joins TRBV6-5 to TRBJ2-5, with D maybe TRBD2 (5 bases). V lost 8 bases and J lost 9, with 19 bases in between. CDR1 is MNHEY and CDR2 is SVGAGI in the germline V gene. This CDR3 comprises 13 residues. CDR3 sequence (DNA): TGTGCCAGCGGTGCTTTGGACGGGGAGTCCCAGTACTTC. Translating gives CASGALDGESQYF.

This clonotype has a count of ten or more. The genes are TRBV5-1 and TRBJ2-2; the D call may be TRBD1 or TRBD2 (5 bases each). The V gene lost 0 bases and the J gene lost 0 bases, with 9 bases spanning the gap. The CDR3 has 16 amino acids. Germline V gene sequence: CDR1 SGHRS, CDR2 YFSETQ. CDR3 sequence reads: CASSLGQGANTGELFF. Here the CDR3 DNA reads TGCGCCAGCAGCTTGGGGCAGGGAGCGAACACCGGGGAGCTGTTTTTT. The full variable domain, completed using reference TRBV5-1 and TRBJ2-2, is KAGVTQTPRYLIKTRGQQVTLSCSPISGHRSVSWYQQTPGQGLQFLFEYFSETQRNKGNFPGRFSGRQFSNSRSEMNVSTLELGDSALYLCASSLGQGANTGELFFGEGSRLTVL.

The rearrangement uses TRBV5-1 and TRBJ1-1; D is uncertain. CDR1 is SGHRS, CDR2 YFSETQ, per germline. The CDR3 sequence is 13 residues long. The V and J ends lost 7 bases and 4 bases respectively, with 14 bases between them. The CDR3 coding sequence is TGCGCCAGCTGCATCCGACGGGGCACTGAAGCTTTCTTT. Protein product: CASCIRRGTEAFF.

This clonotype has only a few counts. A much larger clone is a single base away; this may be a read error. The rearrangement joins TRBV29-1 to TRBJ2-7, with D possibly being TRBD1 or TRBD2 (5 bases each). The germline V gene encodes CDR1 SQVTM and CDR2 ANQGSEA. V gave up 8 bases and J gave up 0 bases, with 11 bases separating them. The CDR3 is 12 amino acids. The CDR3 sequence is CSTRDGSYEQYF. CDR3 nucleotides: TGCAGCACACGGGACGGCTCCTACGAGCAGTACTTC.

This clonotype occurred a few times. The CDR3 bases are TGTGCCAGCAATCAATTCCGGGACAGGAGACAGGTGAACACTGAAGCTTTCTTT. Amino acids: CASNQFRDRRQVNTEAFF. This chain links TRBV28 with TRBJ1-1; 8 bases are a match to TRBD1. J was trimmed by 0 bases and V by 7 bases; bases with no gene match: 16. The germline V gene has CDR1 MDHEN and CDR2 SYDVKM. The CDR3 runs to 18 residues.